This TCR beta chain was obtained from a study of cytomegalovirus exposure and HLA in healthy donors. The wider study: Early on, a data release was issued that held roughly 80 million unique TCRs from HLA-typed donors.

V was trimmed by 8 bases and J by 0 bases, leaving 8 bases between them. The CDR3 is made up of 13 amino acids. Germline V lookup: CDR1 MNHEY, CDR2 SMNVEV (reference sequence). This clone was recorded only once. Its antigen is unidentified. 60 Vbeta and 13 Jbeta primers were used in PCR. The data were produced by immunoSEQ multiplex PCR, yet TCRdb's version contains in-frame clones alone and is incomplete. The data contain 180,000 or so clones, 72% of them singletons. Whole-study results and caveats: Donor immune exposure was known only as CMV serostatus. In most subjects, TCR beta sequences reportedly gave accurate predictions of HLA-A and HLA-B alleles.

The chain has TRBV27 and TRBJ1-3; D is uncertain. Sequenced sample: PBMCs. The receptor was isolated from a human donor in good health. CDR3 protein: CASGESSGNTIYF. In DNA, the CDR3 is TGTGCCAGCGGGGAGAGCTCTGGAAACACCATATATTTT.